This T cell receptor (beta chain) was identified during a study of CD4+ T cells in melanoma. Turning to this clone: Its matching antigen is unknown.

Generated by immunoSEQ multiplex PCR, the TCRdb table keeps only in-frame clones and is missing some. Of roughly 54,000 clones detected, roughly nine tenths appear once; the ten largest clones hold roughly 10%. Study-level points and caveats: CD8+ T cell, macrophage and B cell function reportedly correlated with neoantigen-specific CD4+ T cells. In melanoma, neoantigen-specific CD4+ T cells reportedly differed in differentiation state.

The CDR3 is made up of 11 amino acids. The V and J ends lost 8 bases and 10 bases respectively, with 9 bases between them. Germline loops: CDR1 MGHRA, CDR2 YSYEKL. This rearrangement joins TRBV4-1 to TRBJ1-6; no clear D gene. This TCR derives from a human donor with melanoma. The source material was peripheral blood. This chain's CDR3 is CASGGPSPLHF. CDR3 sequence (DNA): TGCGCCAGCGGTGGGCCGTCACCCCTCCACTTT.